This is a list of T cell receptor beta chains from one sample in a study of OX40 agonist ivuxolimab in advanced cancers. Assay used: immunoSEQ multiplex PCR; TCRdb lists only in-frame clones, some missing. The table records just over 60,000 clones, more than 85% of them present only once. Material: CD4+ or CD8+ T cells sorted from blood, obtained in a trial of the OX40 agonist ivuxolimab. These receptors originate from an adult with an advanced solid tumor such as melanoma, head and neck, liver or kidney cancer. Both conserved end residues are part of each CDR3. The order of the fields is J gene, V gene, D gene, clone size, CDR3 DNA, CDR3 protein. D genes are given only for firm matches. Clone sizes are given selectively: once, few, many, or a class where the clone is expanded.

TRBJ1-5 | TRBV6-5 | . | . | TGTGCCAGCAGTTACACCGCGCAGGGCTTTAAGCATTTT | CASSYTAQGFKHF
TRBJ2-3 | TRBV19 | . | . | TGTGCCAGCCAGGGGTTTCAGGAGGGAGATACGCAGTATTTT | CASQGFQEGDTQYF
TRBJ1-3 | TRBV15 | . | . | TGTGCCACCGGGCAGGGCTCTGGAAACACCATATATTTT | CATGQGSGNTIYF
TRBJ2-3 | TRBV9 | . | . | TGTGCCAGCAGCCCGCAACCAGGAGATACGCAGTATTTT | CASSPQPGDTQYF
TRBJ2-5 | TRBV5-4 | TRBD2 | . | TGTGCCAGCATCGACGGAGGCGGGGGGGCATCAGAGACCCAGTACTTC | CASIDGGGGASETQYF
TRBJ2-7 | TRBV10-2 | . | . | TGCGCCAGCAGTGAATCGGGCAGCCAGCAGTACTTC | CASSESGSQQYF
TRBJ2-4 | TRBV30 | . | . | TGTGCCTGGAGTGTAGGTACTAACAAAAACATTCAGTACTTC | CAWSVGTNKNIQYF
TRBJ2-7 | TRBV5-8 | TRBD1 | . | TGTGCCAGCAGCTCCTGGACAGGGACCTACGAGCAGTACTTC | CASSSWTGTYEQYF
TRBJ2-7 | TRBV5-8 | . | . | TGTGCCAGCAGATCAGGGATATTTGGTAGTCAGTACTTC | CASRSGIFGSQYF
TRBJ2-5 | TRBV12-5 | . | once | TGTGCTAGTGGTTTAACCCGGCAGACCCAGTACTTC | CASGLTRQTQYF
TRBJ1-4 | TRBV5-1 | . | . | TGCGCCAGCAGTCCGGGCCCCTATGAAAAACTGTTTTTT | CASSPGPYEKLFF
TRBJ2-3 | TRBV5-1 | . | . | TGCGCCAGCAGCTCGGGACTCCCCACGGGTACGCAGTATTTT | CASSSGLPTGTQYF
TRBJ2-5 | TRBV5-4 | . | . | TGTGCCAGCAGCTTGGGGCAGCCGACCCAAGAGACCCAGTACTTC | CASSLGQPTQETQYF
TRBJ2-3 | TRBV27 | TRBD1 | . | TGTGCCAGCAGTTTCACTACCGGGACAGGGGGCGGAACAGATACGCAGTATTTT | CASSFTTGTGGGTDTQYF
TRBJ1-5 | TRBV5-1 | TRBD1 | . | TGCGCCAGCAGCGCCGGACAGGTTAGCAATCAGCCCCAGCATTTT | CASSAGQVSNQPQHF
TRBJ1-1 | TRBV7-9 | . | . | TGTGCCAGCAGCCCCCGAGGGGTACGAACTGAAGCTTTCTTT | CASSPRGVRTEAFF
TRBJ2-3 | TRBV5-8 | TRBD2 | . | TGTGCCAGCAGCTTGCTGTTAGCGGGTACAGATACGCAGTATTTT | CASSLLLAGTDTQYF
TRBJ2-5 | TRBV28 | . | . | TGTGCCAGCAGTTTAAGGAGGCCGCAAGAGACCCAGTACTTC | CASSLRRPQETQYF
TRBJ1-2 | TRBV5-6 | TRBD1 | . | TGTGCCAGCAGCAAATGGAGAAAGCCGGGACAGGTCTATGGCTACACCTTC | CASSKWRKPGQVYGYTF
TRBJ1-1 | TRBV11-1 | TRBD1 | . | TGTGCCAGCAGCTTCACCGGGACAGGGGGCGTAGGAACTGAAGCTTTCTTT | CASSFTGTGGVGTEAFF
TRBJ2-7 | TRBV11-1 | TRBD2 | . | TGTGCCAGCAGCGCACTAGCGGGAGGCTCGATCGAGCAGTACTTC | CASSALAGGSIEQYF
TRBJ1-6 | TRBV15 | . | . | TGTGCCACCTCCCCAGGAACAGGGAATTCACCCCTCCACTTT | CATSPGTGNSPLHF
TRBJ1-2 | TRBV6-1 | . | . | TGTGCCAGCAGCGCACAGGGCTATGGCTACACCTTC | CASSAQGYGYTF
TRBJ1-2 | TRBV6-1 | TRBD1 | . | TGTGCCAGCAACCTACAGGGGTACTATGGCTACACCTTC | CASNLQGYYGYTF
TRBJ2-5 | TRBV11-2 | . | few | TGTGCCAGCAGCTTACTTGTTACGGGGGAGACCCAGTACTTC | CASSLLVTGETQYF
TRBJ1-5 | TRBV4-1 | . | . | TGCGCCAGCAGCCAAGATACATATAGGGGGGGTGGGAGCAATCAGCCCCAGCATTTT | CASSQDTYRGGGSNQPQHF
TRBJ1-5 | TRBV11-3 | TRBD1 | . | TGTGCCAGCAGCCGGACAGGGGGAGATCAGCCCCAGCATTTT | CASSRTGGDQPQHF
TRBJ2-4 | TRBV6-5 | . | . | TGTGCCAGCAGTTCGGAAGGGTCCAAAAACATTCAGTACTTC | CASSSEGSKNIQYF
TRBJ2-2 | TRBV11-3 | . | . | TGTGCCAGCAGCTTAGTAGGGAACACCGGGGAGCTGTTTTTT | CASSLVGNTGELFF
TRBJ2-5 | TRBV21-1 | . | . | TGTGCCAGCAGCGCCGGCCCCCGCAGGGGGGAGACCCAGTACTTC | CASSAGPRRGETQYF
TRBJ2-7 | TRBV2 | . | . | TGTGCCAGCAGGGCGGACTCCTACGAGCAGTACTTC | CASRADSYEQYF
TRBJ2-7 | TRBV11-2 | TRBD2 | . | TGTGCCAGCTGCTTTAGCGGGGACTCCTACGAGCAGTACTTC | CASCFSGDSYEQYF
TRBJ2-7 | TRBV5-1 | TRBD2 | . | TGCGCCAGCACCTGGACGGGGGGTTCCTACGAGCAGTACTTC | CASTWTGGSYEQYF
TRBJ2-5 | TRBV6-1 | TRBD1 | . | TGTGCCAGCAGCGAAGGACAGGCTATGGGGGAGACCCAGTACTTC | CASSEGQAMGETQYF
TRBJ2-7 | TRBV6-5 | . | . | TGTGCCAGCAGTGACGGGATCTCCTCCTACGAGCAGTACTTC | CASSDGISSYEQYF
TRBJ2-3 | TRBV6-1 | . | . | TGTGCCAGCAGTAGAGACCGGGGCCTCGATACGCAGTATTTT | CASSRDRGLDTQYF
TRBJ1-1 | TRBV7-2 | . | . | TGTGCCAGCAGCTTATCAGTGAACACTGAAGCTTTCTTT | CASSLSVNTEAFF
TRBJ1-2 | TRBV6-5 | . | . | TGTGCCAGCACCTTCTCGACGGCGGGGGGCTATGGCTACACCTTC | CASTFSTAGGYGYTF
TRBJ2-7 | TRBV6-5 | . | . | TGTGCCAGTTCATCCCACCCAAGCTCCTACGAGCAGTACTTC | CASSSHPSSYEQYF
TRBJ2-7 | TRBV7-8 | . | . | TGTGCCAGCAGCTTATATTCGGGACAAACGAGCTCCTACGAGCAGTACTTC | CASSLYSGQTSSYEQYF
TRBJ2-1 | TRBV10-1 | TRBD2 | once | TGCGCCAGCAGTAGCTCCGGGACTAGTGAGCAGTTCTTC | CASSSSGTSEQFF
TRBJ2-7 | TRBV30 | . | . | TGTGCCTGGAGTGTTATCAGGGTGGGTCGCCACGAGCAGTACTTC | CAWSVIRVGRHEQYF